This T cell receptor beta chain stems from a study of blood T cells in healthy people across ages. A second PCR of roughly 7 to 11 cycles used a sample-barcoded 5' primer and a J-beta primer mix. TCRdb fed the 5' RACE reads into MiXCR, producing one record per CDR3 protein. The data show fewer than 2,000,000 distinct CDR3 sequences, about 31% seen once. Healthy Caucasian individuals from Russia aged about 6 to 90 were enrolled as donors. The CDR3 sequence is 14 residues long. Trimming left V 1 base short and J 0 bases short, with 5 bases between. In germline, CDR1 is SGHTA, CDR2 FQGNSA. The clonotype comes from a woman younger than 45 in good health. The chain employs TRBV7-2 and TRBJ2-3; D is unclear. The sample was blood. CDR3 in amino acids: CASSLDDSTDTQYF. CDR3 coding DNA: TGTGCCAGCAGCTTAGACGATAGCACAGATACGCAGTATTTT.